These T cell receptor beta chains were read from a single sample in a study of molecular identifiers for immune sequencing clone quantification. TCRdb ran MiXCR on the PCR reads and lists one entry per CDR3 protein. The sample contains hundreds of thousands of distinct CDR3 sequences, about 25% of which appear only once. Material: naive CD8+ T cells from blood, with Jurkat cell RNA spiked in. The receptor source for this set is a human donor in good health. Some libraries in this study had Jurkat cell RNA spiked in. Each CDR3 is given with its conserved first and last residue. Fields, in order: D gene, J gene, V gene, clone size, CDR3 protein, CDR3 DNA. A D gene is named only where the DNA matches it firmly. Clone size, where shown, is once, few, many, or a class for clones that have expanded.

D gene: TRBD1
J gene: TRBJ1-4
V gene: TRBV10-3
clone size: .
CDR3 protein: CATRDPGQGNEKLFF
CDR3 DNA: TGTGCCACCAGAGACCCGGGACAGGGGAATGAAAAACTGTTTTTT

D gene: TRBD1
J gene: TRBJ1-1
V gene: TRBV28
clone size: few
CDR3 protein: CASSLPPSGGTEAFF
CDR3 DNA: TGTGCCAGCAGTTTACCTCCTTCAGGGGGCACTGAAGCTTTCTTT

D gene: .
J gene: TRBJ1-5
V gene: TRBV27
clone size: many
CDR3 protein: CASSPWGSELSASNQPQHF
CDR3 DNA: TGTGCCAGCAGTCCGTGGGGGTCCGAATTATCTGCGAGCAATCAGCCCCAGCATTTT

D gene: .
J gene: TRBJ2-7
V gene: TRBV28
clone size: once
CDR3 protein: CASRIPDSLRGEHGYEQYF
CDR3 DNA: TGTGCCAGCAGGATCCCTGACAGCTTACGCGGGGAGCATGGGTACGAGCAGTACTTC

D gene: .
J gene: TRBJ2-5
V gene: TRBV5-3
clone size: .
CDR3 protein: CASSLVAGGLPEETQYF
CDR3 DNA: TGTGCCAGCAGCTTGGTTGCAGGGGGGTTGCCGGAAGAGACCCAGTACTTC

D gene: TRBD1
J gene: TRBJ1-6
V gene: TRBV6-5
clone size: few
CDR3 protein: CASSYSGRGLRNSPLHF
CDR3 DNA: TGTGCCAGCAGTTACTCGGGCAGGGGGCTGAGGAATTCACCCCTCCACTTT

D gene: .
J gene: TRBJ1-5
V gene: TRBV2
clone size: .
CDR3 protein: CASGVSNQPQHF
CDR3 DNA: TGTGCCAGCGGAGTTAGCAATCAGCCCCAGCATTTT

D gene: TRBD2
J gene: TRBJ2-3
V gene: TRBV20-1
clone size: many
CDR3 protein: CSARDSSGRGLLTTDTQYF
CDR3 DNA: TGCAGTGCTAGAGATAGTAGCGGGAGGGGCCTATTAACCACAGATACGCAGTATTTT

D gene: .
J gene: TRBJ2-5
V gene: TRBV6-2/TRBV6-3
clone size: .
CDR3 protein: CASNRDRYQETQYF
CDR3 DNA: TGTGCCAGCAACCGAGACAGGTACCAAGAGACCCAGTACTTC

D gene: .
J gene: TRBJ2-5
V gene: TRBV3-1
clone size: many
CDR3 protein: CASSQLRETQYF
CDR3 DNA: TGTGCCAGCAGCCAACTCCGGGAGACCCAGTACTTC

D gene: TRBD2
J gene: TRBJ2-5
V gene: TRBV28
clone size: .
CDR3 protein: CASLPGEGETQYF
CDR3 DNA: TGTGCCAGCCTCCCGGGGGAGGGAGAGACCCAGTACTTC

D gene: .
J gene: TRBJ2-5
V gene: TRBV13
clone size: many
CDR3 protein: CASRGQPQETQYF
CDR3 DNA: TGTGCCAGCAGGGGTCAGCCTCAAGAGACCCAGTACTTC

D gene: TRBD1
J gene: TRBJ2-7
V gene: TRBV10-2
clone size: many
CDR3 protein: CASLRQGYEQYF
CDR3 DNA: TGCGCCAGCCTAAGACAGGGCTACGAGCAGTACTTC

D gene: TRBD2
J gene: TRBJ2-7
V gene: TRBV7-9
clone size: many
CDR3 protein: CASSSPTPREGTSYEQYF
CDR3 DNA: TGTGCCAGCAGCTCCCCAACACCGCGGGAGGGGACCTCCTACGAGCAGTACTTC

D gene: TRBD1
J gene: TRBJ1-2
V gene: TRBV4-3
clone size: many
CDR3 protein: CASSQDRGGTGLGYGYTF
CDR3 DNA: TGCGCCAGCAGCCAAGATCGTGGCGGGACAGGGCTGGGCTATGGCTACACCTTC

D gene: TRBD2
J gene: TRBJ2-3
V gene: TRBV6-5
clone size: many
CDR3 protein: CASSLLAGGGDTQYF
CDR3 DNA: TGTGCCAGCAGTTTACTAGCGGGAGGAGGGGATACGCAGTATTTT

D gene: .
J gene: TRBJ2-7
V gene: TRBV4-1
clone size: once
CDR3 protein: CASSQVARGFMYEQYF
CDR3 DNA: TGCGCCAGCAGCCAAGTAGCGAGAGGGTTTATGTACGAGCAGTACTTC

D gene: .
J gene: TRBJ2-1
V gene: TRBV7-9
clone size: .
CDR3 protein: CASSSNWNEQFF
CDR3 DNA: TGTGCCAGCAGCTCCAACTGGAATGAGCAGTTCTTC

D gene: .
J gene: TRBJ2-7
V gene: TRBV4-3
clone size: many
CDR3 protein: CASSQGGNTEQYF
CDR3 DNA: TGCGCCAGCAGCCAAGGAGGGAATACGGAGCAGTACTTC

D gene: .
J gene: TRBJ1-1
V gene: TRBV6-5
clone size: few
CDR3 protein: CASREWKGLRGSTEAFF
CDR3 DNA: TGTGCCAGCAGGGAATGGAAGGGTTTAAGAGGTAGCACTGAAGCTTTCTTT

D gene: TRBD2
J gene: TRBJ2-3
V gene: TRBV7-2
clone size: many
CDR3 protein: CASSSLAGVSDTQYF
CDR3 DNA: TGTGCCAGCAGCTCACTAGCGGGGGTGTCAGATACGCAGTATTTT

D gene: .
J gene: TRBJ1-1
V gene: TRBV9
clone size: few
CDR3 protein: CASSPEGHLNTEAFF
CDR3 DNA: TGTGCCAGCAGCCCTGAAGGACACCTAAACACTGAAGCTTTCTTT

D gene: TRBD2
J gene: TRBJ2-7
V gene: TRBV27
clone size: few
CDR3 protein: CASSFFSGSSYEQYF
CDR3 DNA: TGTGCCAGCAGTTTCTTCAGCGGGAGTTCGTACGAGCAGTACTTC

D gene: .
J gene: TRBJ1-1
V gene: TRBV6-2/TRBV6-3
clone size: few
CDR3 protein: CASIPRSNTEAFF
CDR3 DNA: TGTGCCAGCATCCCCCGCTCGAACACTGAAGCTTTCTTT

D gene: TRBD2
J gene: TRBJ2-5
V gene: TRBV12-3/TRBV12-4
clone size: few
CDR3 protein: CASRTGTSGYPQTQYF
CDR3 DNA: TGTGCCAGCAGGACCGGGACTAGCGGTTACCCGCAGACCCAGTACTTC

D gene: .
J gene: TRBJ2-7
V gene: TRBV7-9
clone size: many
CDR3 protein: CASSMGGQTYEQYF
CDR3 DNA: TGTGCCAGCAGTATGGGGGGGCAGACCTACGAGCAGTACTTC

D gene: .
J gene: TRBJ2-7
V gene: TRBV5-3
clone size: .
CDR3 protein: CASSPGSVLYGQYF
CDR3 DNA: TGTGCCAGCAGCCCGGGCAGCGTCTTGTACGGGCAGTACTTC

D gene: .
J gene: TRBJ2-1
V gene: TRBV11-2
clone size: many
CDR3 protein: CASRFSNEQFF
CDR3 DNA: TGTGCCAGCAGGTTCTCTAATGAGCAGTTCTTC

D gene: .
J gene: TRBJ2-3
V gene: TRBV9
clone size: few
CDR3 protein: CASTLSGLPADTQYF
CDR3 DNA: TGTGCCAGCACCCTGTCGGGACTCCCTGCAGATACGCAGTATTTT

D gene: TRBD2
J gene: TRBJ2-7
V gene: TRBV4-3
clone size: few
CDR3 protein: CASSQEWTSGINFYEQYF
CDR3 DNA: TGCGCCAGCAGCCAAGAATGGACTAGCGGGATTAATTTCTACGAGCAGTACTTC

D gene: .
J gene: TRBJ2-3
V gene: TRBV15
clone size: .
CDR3 protein: CATSRANVARKNYTQYF
CDR3 DNA: TGTGCCACCAGCAGAGCCAACGTAGCGCGTAAAAATTATACGCAGTATTTT

D gene: .
J gene: TRBJ2-7
V gene: TRBV6-2/TRBV6-3
clone size: .
CDR3 protein: CASSYSGGPFSYEQYF
CDR3 DNA: TGTGCCAGCAGTTACTCGGGCGGGCCGTTCTCCTACGAGCAGTACTTC

D gene: .
J gene: TRBJ1-1
V gene: TRBV7-9
clone size: .
CDR3 protein: CASGSRAGEGTEAFF
CDR3 DNA: TGTGCCAGCGGCTCCCGGGCAGGGGAGGGAACTGAAGCTTTCTTT

D gene: .
J gene: TRBJ2-5
V gene: TRBV6-2/TRBV6-3
clone size: few
CDR3 protein: CASYSVRDYRDQEIQYF
CDR3 DNA: TGTGCCAGCTATTCCGTTCGGGACTACAGGGACCAAGAGATCCAGTACTTC

D gene: .
J gene: TRBJ2-3
V gene: TRBV4-3
clone size: many
CDR3 protein: CASSHWTGSTDTQYF
CDR3 DNA: TGCGCCAGCAGCCATTGGACGGGGAGCACAGATACGCAGTATTTT

D gene: .
J gene: TRBJ2-3
V gene: TRBV29-1
clone size: many
CDR3 protein: CSVDEFSDTQYF
CDR3 DNA: TGCAGCGTTGATGAGTTCTCAGATACGCAGTATTTT

D gene: TRBD1
J gene: TRBJ2-7
V gene: TRBV20-1
clone size: many
CDR3 protein: CSVRQGVNLGYEQYF
CDR3 DNA: TGCAGTGTACGACAGGGAGTAAACCTTGGGTACGAGCAGTACTTC

D gene: TRBD2
J gene: TRBJ2-7
V gene: TRBV7-8
clone size: .
CDR3 protein: CASSPLSGGVYEQYF
CDR3 DNA: TGTGCCAGCAGCCCGCTTAGCGGGGGGGTCTACGAGCAGTACTTC

D gene: .
J gene: TRBJ2-5
V gene: TRBV7-9
clone size: .
CDR3 protein: CASSLGSQGTQYF
CDR3 DNA: TGTGCCAGCAGCCTAGGTTCCCAAGGGACCCAGTACTTC

D gene: .
J gene: TRBJ1-2
V gene: TRBV19
clone size: few
CDR3 protein: CASSIFLWDGYTF
CDR3 DNA: TGTGCCAGTAGTATATTCTTATGGGATGGCTACACCTTC

D gene: TRBD2
J gene: TRBJ2-7
V gene: TRBV2
clone size: .
CDR3 protein: CAGSALLPGLAPEQYF
CDR3 DNA: TGTGCCGGCAGTGCCCTCCTCCCGGGACTAGCACCCGAGCAGTACTTC

D gene: .
J gene: TRBJ1-5
V gene: TRBV5-1
clone size: many
CDR3 protein: CASSFGRPQHF
CDR3 DNA: TGCGCCAGCAGCTTCGGTAGGCCCCAGCATTTT

D gene: TRBD2
J gene: TRBJ2-3
V gene: TRBV7-9
clone size: few
CDR3 protein: CASSSIEGLASTDTQYF
CDR3 DNA: TGTGCCAGCAGCTCGATCGAGGGACTAGCTAGCACAGATACGCAGTATTTT

D gene: .
J gene: TRBJ2-2
V gene: TRBV7-6
clone size: many
CDR3 protein: CASSSGHNTGELFF
CDR3 DNA: TGTGCCAGCAGCTCGGGACACAACACCGGGGAGCTGTTTTTT

D gene: .
J gene: TRBJ2-7
V gene: TRBV28
clone size: few
CDR3 protein: CASSNPTLARTYEQYF
CDR3 DNA: TGTGCCAGCAGTAACCCCACTCTAGCGAGGACCTACGAGCAGTACTTC

D gene: TRBD2
J gene: TRBJ2-3
V gene: TRBV12-3/TRBV12-4
clone size: .
CDR3 protein: CASSPGLAGGVRGRATQYF
CDR3 DNA: TGTGCCAGCAGTCCGGGACTAGCGGGAGGAGTGAGGGGCAGAGCTACGCAGTATTTT

D gene: .
J gene: TRBJ2-1
V gene: TRBV7-9
clone size: .
CDR3 protein: CASSSHLGSRDEQFF
CDR3 DNA: TGTGCCAGCAGCTCCCATCTCGGGAGCCGGGATGAGCAGTTCTTC

D gene: TRBD1
J gene: TRBJ1-4
V gene: TRBV13
clone size: few
CDR3 protein: CASSARGQADNEKLFF
CDR3 DNA: TGTGCCAGCAGCGCGCGTGGACAGGCGGACAATGAAAAACTGTTTTTT

D gene: TRBD1
J gene: TRBJ2-7
V gene: TRBV9
clone size: few
CDR3 protein: CASSVAPGTGIYEQYF
CDR3 DNA: TGTGCCAGCAGCGTAGCTCCAGGGACAGGGATCTACGAGCAGTACTTC

D gene: .
J gene: TRBJ2-2
V gene: TRBV12-3/TRBV12-4
clone size: many
CDR3 protein: CASSLSEAGELFF
CDR3 DNA: TGTGCCAGCAGTTTATCCGAGGCCGGGGAGCTGTTTTTT

D gene: TRBD1
J gene: TRBJ2-2
V gene: TRBV3-1
clone size: .
CDR3 protein: CASSRGTGGDTGELSF
CDR3 DNA: TGTGCCAGCAGCCGAGGAACAGGGGGAGACACCGGGGAGCTGTCTTTT

D gene: .
J gene: TRBJ2-1
V gene: TRBV28
clone size: .
CDR3 protein: CASSFRGVSYNEQFF
CDR3 DNA: TGTGCCAGCAGTTTTCGAGGGGTCTCCTACAATGAGCAGTTCTTC

D gene: .
J gene: TRBJ2-7
V gene: TRBV24-1
clone size: few
CDR3 protein: CATSDLYEDSPYEQCF
CDR3 DNA: TGTGCCACCAGTGATTTGTATGAGGACTCCCCCTACGAGCAGTGCTTC

D gene: TRBD1
J gene: TRBJ2-3
V gene: TRBV30
clone size: .
CDR3 protein: CAWRAGTGGTDTQYF
CDR3 DNA: TGTGCCTGGAGGGCCGGGACAGGGGGCACAGATACGCAGTATTTT

D gene: .
J gene: TRBJ2-3
V gene: TRBV30
clone size: .
CDR3 protein: CAWTRGRTDTQYF
CDR3 DNA: TGTGCCTGGACTAGGGGCAGGACAGATACGCAGTATTTT